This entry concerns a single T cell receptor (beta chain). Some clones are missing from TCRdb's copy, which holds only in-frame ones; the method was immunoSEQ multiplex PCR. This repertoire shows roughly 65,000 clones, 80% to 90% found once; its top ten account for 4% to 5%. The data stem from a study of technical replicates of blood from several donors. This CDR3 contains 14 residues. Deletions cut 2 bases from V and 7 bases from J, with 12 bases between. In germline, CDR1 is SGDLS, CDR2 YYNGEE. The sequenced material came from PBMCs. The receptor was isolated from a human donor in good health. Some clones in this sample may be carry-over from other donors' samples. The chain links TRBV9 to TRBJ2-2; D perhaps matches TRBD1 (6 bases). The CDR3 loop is CASSVDRFIGELFF. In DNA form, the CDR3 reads TGTGCCAGCAGCGTCGACAGGTTTATCGGGGAGCTGTTTTTT.